Each of the 29 T cell receptor beta chains below was sequenced from the same sample in a study of radiotherapy plus CTLA-4 blockade in lung cancer. TCRdb's copy holds only in-frame clones and misses some; the assay was immunoSEQ multiplex PCR. The sample yields 80,000 or so clones, about 79% seen once. The sequences come from peripheral blood, collected from a patient treated with radiotherapy plus ipilimumab. The receptors stem from a human donor with non-small cell lung cancer who had a partial response to radiotherapy plus ipilimumab. Some clones in this sample may be carry-over from other donors' samples.

The rearrangement uses TRBV11-2 and TRBJ2-3; a possible D gene is TRBD1 (5 bases). CDR1 SGHAT and CDR2 FQNNGV come from the germline V gene. The ends were cut back, 1 base at V and 5 bases at J, with 13 bases in the middle. CDR3 length equals 15 residues. The CDR3 bases are TGTGCCAGCAGCTTAGCGTCAGGGTGGGGAGATACGCAGTATTTT. Protein product: CASSLASGWGDTQYF.

To note about this clone: Other DNA sequences in this sample translate to the same CDR3. The V gene is TRBV7-3, the J gene TRBJ2-5, with 7 bases matching TRBD1. Germline CDR1 is SGHTA and CDR2 is FQGTGA. Unmatched junction bases numbered 0, after V lost 1 base and J lost 4 bases. The CDR3 runs to 13 residues. Here the CDR3 reads CASSLNRGETQYF. CDR3 DNA: TGTGCCAGCAGCTTAAACAGGGGAGAGACCCAGTACTTC.

The V gene is TRBV18, the J gene TRBJ2-7; D is undetermined. This CDR3 spans 15 amino acids. V lost 2 bases, J lost 2 bases, and 13 bases lay in between. Germline V gene data show CDR1 as KGHSH and CDR2 as LQKENI. CDR3 protein: CASSPVGSMTYEQYF. The CDR3 coding sequence is TGTGCCAGCTCACCAGTGGGCAGTATGACCTACGAGCAGTACTTC.

The chain uses TRBV9 and TRBJ1-4, with TRBD1 matching 8 bases. The CDR3 has 15 amino acids. The junction had 8 bases not matched to a gene; V was cut back by 3 bases and J by 7 bases. From germline, CDR1 is SGDLS and CDR2 YYNGEE. The CDR3 loop reads CASSAQGASGEKLFF. The CDR3 bases are TGTGCCAGCAGCGCCCAGGGGGCATCGGGTGAAAAACTGTTTTTT.

V usage is TRBV7-7 and J usage is TRBJ1-1, with D unclear. The CDR3 loop spans 13 amino acids. Germline values: CDR1 SSHAT, CDR2 FNYEAQ (reference sequence). Trimming left V 5 bases short and J 2 bases short, with 9 bases between. This chain's CDR3 is CASSATDNTEAFF. The CDR3 nucleotides read TGTGCCAGCAGCGCTACAGATAACACTGAAGCTTTCTTT. Combining the CDR3 with reference TRBV7-7 and TRBJ1-1 gives the whole variable domain GAGVSQSPRYKVTKRGQDVTLRCDPISSHATLYWYQQALGQGPEFLTYFNYEAQPDKSGLPSDRFSAERPEGSISTLTIQRTEQRDSAMYRCASSATDNTEAFFGQGTRLTVV.

This chain connects TRBV7-3 to TRBJ2-4, with a tentative D call TRBD2 (6 bases). The CDR3 runs to 14 residues. CDR1 is SGHTA and CDR2 is FQGTGA in the germline V gene. V gave up 2 bases and J gave up 7 bases, with 12 bases separating them. CDR3 bases: TGTGCCAGCAGCTTAGGAGGGAGTGGTAACATTCAGTACTTC. This codes for CASSLGGSGNIQYF.

This chain links TRBV4-3 with TRBJ2-3; TRBD2 agrees at 9 bases. J gave up 6 bases and V 0 bases, and 7 bases lay outside the gene matches. The CDR3 runs to 16 residues. The germline V gene encodes CDR1 LGHNA and CDR2 YSLEER. CDR3 in amino acids: CASSQEGRGGLDTQYF. The CDR3 DNA is TGCGCCAGCAGCCAAGAAGGGCGGGGGGGCCTGGATACGCAGTATTTT.

This sequence joins TRBV10-3 and TRBJ2-5; 13 bases are a match to TRBD2. The CDR3 spans 15 residues. CDR1 and CDR2 (germline): ENHRY, SYGVKD. V gave up 3 bases and J gave up 5 bases; unmatched junction bases: 3. CDR3 residues: CAISEGTSGTETQYF. The CDR3 region has the DNA TGTGCCATCAGTGAAGGGACTAGCGGGACCGAGACCCAGTACTTC.

This clone was counted between two and nine times. The rearrangement uses TRBV4-2 and TRBJ1-6; the match to TRBD1 covers 7 bases. Germline V gene sequence: CDR1 LGHNA, CDR2 YNFKEQ. Unmatched junction bases numbered 3, after V lost 5 bases and J lost 5 bases. The CDR3 is 14 residues long. CDR3 nucleotide sequence: TGTGCCAGCAGCTTGGACAGGAATAATTCACCCCTCCACTTT. Amino acids: CASSLDRNNSPLHF.

This chain uses TRBV19 with TRBJ1-5; 8 bases are shared with TRBD1. Per germline, CDR1 LNHDA and CDR2 SQIVND (reference sequence). The CDR3 sequence is 14 residues long. Trimming at V came to 8 bases and at J to 4 bases, leaving 7 bases not matched to a gene. DNA for the CDR3: TGTGCCAGTGCGGACAGGGCGAGGAATCAGCCCCAGCATTTT. Its translation: CASADRARNQPQHF. The variable domain in full, completed from reference TRBV19 and TRBJ1-5, reads DGGITQSPKYLFRKEGQNVTLSCEQNLNHDAMYWYRQDPGQGLRLIYYSQIVNDFQKGDIAEGYSVSREKKESFPLTVTSAQKNPTAFYLCASADRARNQPQHFGDGTRLSIL.

The chain employs TRBV5-1 and TRBJ2-2; 7 nucleotides align to TRBD1. Looked up from germline, CDR1 is SGHRS and CDR2 is YFSETQ. This CDR3 region has 16 residues. J gave up 0 bases and V 5 bases, and 7 bases lay outside the gene matches. In nucleotides, the CDR3 is TGCGCCAGCAGACAGGGGACGACTCCGAACACCGGGGAGCTGTTTTTT. Protein product: CASRQGTTPNTGELFF.

The rearrangement links TRBV18 to TRBJ2-7, with D possibly matching TRBD1 (5 bases). Germline V gene lookup returns CDR1 KGHSH and CDR2 LQKENI. The CDR3 runs 14 residues. V lost 6 bases and J lost 1, with 13 bases in between. Here the CDR3 reads CASSLDQGSYEQYF. The CDR3, as DNA: TGTGCCAGCTCTCTAGACCAGGGTTCCTACGAGCAGTACTTC.

The chain carries TRBV2 and TRBJ2-1; no clear D gene. There are 10 residues in the CDR3. Germline V gene sequence: CDR1 SNHLY, CDR2 FYNNEI. Trimming shortened V by 7 bases and J by 8 bases, and 6 bases separated the two germline ends. CDR3 nucleotide sequence: TGTGCCAGCACCCTTTATGAGCAGTTCTTC. Amino acids: CASTLYEQFF.

J is TRBJ2-5 and V is TRBV5-1; the D is unclear. Germline V gene lookup returns CDR1 SGHRS and CDR2 YFSETQ. This CDR3 has 15 residues. The V end was cut by 0 bases, the J end by 4 bases, with 13 bases between. This CDR3 reads CASSLGFGPVETQYF. CDR3 DNA sequence: TGCGCCAGCAGCTTGGGTTTTGGGCCGGTAGAGACCCAGTACTTC.

The rearrangement uses TRBV5-1 and TRBJ1-3; no clear D gene. This CDR3 has 13 residues. V lost 3 bases and J lost 4, with 8 bases in between. Germline V CDR1 and CDR2: SGHRS, YFSETQ. CDR3 DNA: TGCGCCAGCAGCTCGGACTCAGGAAACACCATATATTTT. It yields the protein CASSSDSGNTIYF.

The chain employs TRBV2 and TRBJ2-1, with TRBD2 identical over 7 bases. The CDR3 is made up of 14 amino acids. V was clipped by 8 bases and J by 12 bases; unmatched bases: 16. The germline gives CDR1 SNHLY, CDR2 FYNNEI. The CDR3 nucleotides read TGTGCCAGCTTGAGGACTAGAGGTCGAGTCGGGCAGTTCTTC. This gives the protein CASLRTRGRVGQFF. Full variable domain (outside the CDR3, taken from reference TRBV2 and TRBJ2-1): EPEVTQTPSHQVTQMGQEVILRCVPISNHLYFYWYRQILGQKVEFLVSFYNNEISEKSEIFDDQFSVERPDGSNFTLKIRSTKLEDSAMYFCASLRTRGRVGQFFGPGTRLTVL.

The chain couples TRBV5-1 to TRBJ2-7; D remains ambiguous. This CDR3 is 15 amino acids long. CDR1 and CDR2 (germline): SGHRS, YFSETQ. V dropped 0 bases and J dropped 2 bases, with 12 bases sitting between them. The CDR3 is CASSLATPDTYEQYF. Here the CDR3 DNA reads TGCGCCAGCAGCTTGGCGACTCCCGATACCTACGAGCAGTACTTC.

Concerning this clone itself: The same CDR3 also results from other DNA sequences found in this sample. The genes are TRBV28 and TRBJ1-2; D may be TRBD1 (5 bases). The CDR3 is made up of 14 amino acids. V lost 5 bases and J 4 bases, leaving 14 bases between the germline ends. Germline CDR1 and CDR2: MDHEN and SYDVKM. The CDR3 here is CASSPPREAYGYTF. CDR3 bases: TGTGCCAGCAGTCCCCCCAGGGAGGCCTATGGCTACACCTTC.

This chain links TRBV5-1 with TRBJ1-6, with a tentative D call TRBD1 (6 bases). The CDR3 is made up of 14 amino acids. Per the germline V gene, CDR1 is SGHRS and CDR2 is YFSETQ. The V end was cut by 4 bases, the J end by 6 bases, with 11 bases between. This CDR3 reads CASSPGQSNSPLHF. The CDR3 DNA reads as TGCGCCAGCAGCCCCGGACAGAGTAATTCACCCCTCCACTTT. Using reference TRBV5-1 and TRBJ1-6 for the parts outside the CDR3, the full variable domain is KAGVTQTPRYLIKTRGQQVTLSCSPISGHRSVSWYQQTPGQGLQFLFEYFSETQRNKGNFPGRFSGRQFSNSRSEMNVSTLELGDSALYLCASSPGQSNSPLHFGNGTRLTVT.

The rearrangement joins TRBV7-8 to TRBJ1-2; possibly TRBD1 for D (6 bases). Trimming shortened V by 1 base and J by 4 bases, and 19 bases separated the two germline ends. CDR1 and CDR2 from the germline V gene are SGHVS and FQNEAQ. The CDR3 has 17 amino acids. The CDR3 nucleotides read TGTGCCAGCAGCTTAGTGCGACCGGGACAAAGAAGCTATGGCTACACCTTC. Translating gives CASSLVRPGQRSYGYTF.

The chain is built from TRBV30 and TRBJ2-3; 8 nucleotides agree with TRBD1. Germline V gene data show CDR1 as GTSNPN and CDR2 as SVGIG (reference sequence). Germline trimming cut 5 bases from V and 0 bases from J; bases unmatched to any gene: 7. This CDR3 has 15 amino acids. CDR3 residues: CAWDRRQGSTDTQYF. DNA for the CDR3: TGTGCCTGGGATCGAAGACAGGGGAGCACAGATACGCAGTATTTT.

The J gene is TRBJ2-3, the V gene TRBV29-1, with 15 positions matching TRBD2. With V trimmed by 7 bases and J by 1 base, 9 bases remained unmatched. This CDR3 has 17 amino acids. Per germline, CDR1 SQVTM and CDR2 ANQGSEA. The CDR3 here is CSAQGLAGGIRTDTQYF. In nucleotides, the CDR3 is TGCAGCGCCCAAGGACTAGCGGGAGGGATTCGCACAGATACGCAGTATTTT.

The genes are TRBV27 and TRBJ2-5; 8 nucleotides align to TRBD2. The DNA end favors TRBJ2-7, so the J call may be wrong. CDR1 is MNHEY, CDR2 SMNVEV, per germline (reference sequence). This CDR3 is 14 amino acids long. CDR3: CARGSGIRSYEQYF. The CDR3, as DNA: TGTGCCAGAGGTAGCGGGATTAGATCCTACGAGCAGTACTTC.

The chain uses TRBV15 and TRBJ2-7; D unresolved. Germline CDR1 LNHNV, CDR2 YYDKDF (reference sequence). This CDR3 comprises 13 residues. The V end was cut by 4 bases, the J end by 4 bases, with 11 bases between. CDR3 sequence reads: CATSTGKSYEQYF. The CDR3 DNA sequence: TGTGCCACCAGCACAGGCAAATCTTACGAGCAGTACTTC. Using reference TRBV15 and TRBJ2-7 for the parts outside the CDR3, the full variable domain is DAMVIQNPRYQVTQFGKPVTLSCSQTLNHNVMYWYQQKSSQAPKLLFHYYDKDFNNEADTPDNFQSRRPNTSFCFLDIRSPGLGDTAMYLCATSTGKSYEQYFGPGTRLTVT.

This chain connects TRBV28 to TRBJ1-4, with 7 bases that match TRBD1. Germline V gives CDR1 MDHEN, CDR2 SYDVKM. V shed 5 bases, J shed 7 bases, and the junction held 10 bases outside the gene matches. CDR3 length equals 15 residues. CDR3 sequence (DNA): TGTGCCAGCAGTCAATACCAGGGGGGAAGTGAAAAACTGTTTTTT. Translation: CASSQYQGGSEKLFF. Using reference TRBV28 and TRBJ1-4 for the parts outside the CDR3, the full variable domain is DVKVTQSSRYLVKRTGEKVFLECVQDMDHENMFWYRQDPGLGLRLIYFSYDVKMKEKGDIPEGYSVSREKKERFSLILESASTNQTSMYLCASSQYQGGSEKLFFGSGTQLSVL.

This sequence joins TRBV5-6 and TRBJ2-1; TRBD2 matches 13 bases. Germline CDR1 reads SGHDT; CDR2 reads YYEEEE. V dropped 4 bases and J dropped 0; count of bases not matched to a gene: 7. The CDR3 consists of 18 residues. CDR3 sequence: CASSTPGLAGSSYNEQFF. The CDR3 bases are TGTGCCAGCAGCACACCGGGACTAGCGGGGAGCTCCTACAATGAGCAGTTCTTC.

The chain is built from TRBV5-1 and TRBJ2-7; the match to TRBD2 covers 9 bases. This CDR3 has 15 residues. Per the germline V gene, CDR1 is SGHRS and CDR2 is YFSETQ. J was trimmed by 6 bases and V by 0 bases; bases with no gene match: 7. Here the CDR3 DNA reads TGCGCCAGCAGCTTGGCGACTAGCGGCTGGCGCGAGCAGTACTTC. It encodes CASSLATSGWREQYF.

The chain couples TRBV7-9 to TRBJ2-3; the match to TRBD2 covers 7 bases. J was trimmed by 0 bases and V by 3 bases; bases with no gene match: 6. Germline V gene lookup returns CDR1 SEHNR and CDR2 FQNEAQ (reference sequence). The CDR3 loop spans 16 amino acids. In DNA, the CDR3 is TGTGCCAGCAGCTTTTTTATGGGGGGGAGCACAGATACGCAGTATTTT. This translates into CASSFFMGGSTDTQYF.

There are a few counts of this clone. The chain is built from TRBV19 and TRBJ1-1; D possibly corresponds to TRBD1 (5 bases). Per germline, CDR1 LNHDA and CDR2 SQIVND (reference sequence). V was pared by 6 bases and J by 1 base, with 18 bases between. The CDR3 has 16 amino acids. The CDR3 nucleotides read TGTGCCAGTAGCAAAACCTCGACAGCCAGGAACACTGAAGCTTTCTTT. Its translation: CASSKTSTARNTEAFF.